Reported below is one T cell receptor beta chain. It lacks a known antigen. No qualities accompany the bases; no much larger clone lies one base away. The time point label, read with the paper, signifies: about 28 days (+/-7) after the second vaccine dose. Because spike-specific TCR depth and breadth did not differ between the two schedules, AZD1222 recipients who got a second dose at roughly 4 weeks were pooled with those who got a second dose at roughly 12 weeks. Vaccinee samples were obtained from the UK trials COV001 and COV002, which included a single-blind randomized controlled phase 2/3 trial of AZD1222 (ChAdOx1 nCoV-19) in healthy adults. Trial participant PBMC samples were collected at day 0 and day 28 after the second dose for TCRbeta chain sequencing. The entry originates in a study of T cell responses to AZD1222 COVID-19 vaccine (dated by TCRdb to 2020 to 2022). The study in broad terms: TCR sequencing covered some 250 trial participants: 200 to 220 given two doses of AZD1222 and 26 given two doses of MenACWY control vaccine. Enrollment into the trials was organized by age into subgroups of 18-55, 56-69 and 70-plus years, and those subgroups contained 148, 28 and 57 TCR-sequenced participants, respectively. Paper-wide results and their limitations: Spike-specific TCR breadth and depth rose significantly after two AZD1222 doses compared with day 0 and with MenACWY recipients. Participants were mostly white British, with more females than males. The authors suggested clonal diversity may have been underestimated. The 56-69-year group was small, and its depth increase did not reach significance, likely because of low power. Reportedly, almost half of the unique spike-specific TCRs recognized epitopes lying outside the regions that are mutated in the B.1.351 and B.1.1.7 variants. Conclusions about previously exposed vaccinees were limited because only six AZD1222 recipients were SARS-CoV-2 seropositive at baseline. No day 14 peak-response samples were available, so repertoires were characterized only after the peak T cell response. The vaccine-associated CD4 TCRs covered the entire spike protein, and the dominant responses fell in regions 160-218 and 743-854.

The CDR3 regions of human TCRbeta chains were analyzed by immunosequencing. Processing in the source paper ran as follows. TCRs in the repertoires were compared against a reference library of SARS-CoV-2-specific TCRs that had been generated with the MIRA antigen-specificity platform. Breadth was defined as the fraction of unique TCRs that were SARS-CoV-2-associated, and depth was defined as the fraction of total T cells that were SARS-CoV-2-associated. Each spike-specific TCR was assigned to its reactive spike region and to a CD4 or CD8 class using the MIRA data. Log10-transformed breadth and depth values were compared by one-way ANOVA with Sidak's multiple comparisons tests. TCRdb provides this immuneACCESS table in a form limited to in-frame rearrangements. Some clones are lacking; in checked studies, under half of them reflect an unresolved V gene, and why the rest are absent is not known. From that table come the V and J calls and clone size; the DNA was used to work out D and trimming. Recorded for this sample are around 130,000 clones; approximately 88% of them occurred a single time. The ten most abundant clones make up about 6% of the sample.

The specimen comprised peripheral blood, sampled 28 days after the second AZD1222 dose. The sequence came from an adult who received the AZD1222 COVID-19 vaccine.

This receptor has the CDR3 CASSQAEQGIYGYTF. The nucleotides read TGCGCCAGCAGCCAAGCCGAGCAAGGGATCTATGGCTACACCTTC. This receptor chain uses TRBV4-3 and TRBJ1-2, with the identity of the D gene unclear. V sheds 1 base and J sheds 4 bases, leaving 13 bases between their ends. Measured from the cysteine to the phenylalanine, the CDR3 is 15 residues long. CDR3 DNA is the only sequence kept; it has 45 bases, read in frame from the first base. Per the germline V gene, LGHNA is the CDR1 and YSLEER is the CDR2.